The TCR beta chain under discussion was sequenced for a study of T cell responses to AZD1222 COVID-19 vaccine. Notes on the study in general: Increases in Spike-specific TCR breadth and depth were seen after two AZD1222 doses. It was only after the peak T cell response that any repertoires were sampled. There were mostly white British donors and more females than males, and clonal diversity was possibly underestimated.

This table comes from immunoSEQ multiplex PCR, and its TCRdb copy is limited to in-frame clones, with some not included. The table has 98,000 or so clones, about nine tenths seen once. As to this clone: As yet, its antigen is unknown.

Between the trimmed V and J ends, which lost 3 bases and 0 bases, there was a span of 10 bases. The CDR3 runs 15 residues. Germline V gene lookup returns CDR1 SGHKS and CDR2 YYEKEE (reference sequence). It was second doses at about 4 or about 12 weeks that were pooled. The clonotype originates from an adult who received the AZD1222 COVID-19 vaccine. The J gene is TRBJ1-3, the V gene TRBV5-5; D gene uncertain. The sequenced sample was peripheral blood, obtained 28 days after the second AZD1222 dose. The CDR3 spells CASSSYTASGNTIYF. The DNA for the CDR3 is TGTGCCAGCAGCTCGTATACAGCCTCTGGAAACACCATATATTTT.